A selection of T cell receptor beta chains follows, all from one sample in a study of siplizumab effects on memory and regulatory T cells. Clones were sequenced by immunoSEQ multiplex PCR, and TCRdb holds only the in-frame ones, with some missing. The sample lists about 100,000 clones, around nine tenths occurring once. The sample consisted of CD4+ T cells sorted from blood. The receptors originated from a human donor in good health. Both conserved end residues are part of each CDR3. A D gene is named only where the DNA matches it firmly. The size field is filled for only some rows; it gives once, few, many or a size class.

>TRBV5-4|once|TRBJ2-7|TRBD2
TGTGCCAGCAGCTTGGCGGGACTAGCGGGAGGGCGCGAGCAGTACTTC
CASSLAGLAGGREQYF
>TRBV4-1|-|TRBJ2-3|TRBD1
TGCGCCAGCAGCCACCCGCCGGGACAGGTACTTAATTCTCCGCAGTATTTT
CASSHPPGQVLNSPQYF
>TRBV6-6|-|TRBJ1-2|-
TGTGCCAGCAGTTATTTTGCCCCAGGGTTAGGGTATGGCTACACCTTC
CASSYFAPGLGYGYTF
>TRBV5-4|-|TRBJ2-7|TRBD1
TGTGCCAGCAGCCGTGACAGGGATGGCGAGCAGTACTTC
CASSRDRDGEQYF
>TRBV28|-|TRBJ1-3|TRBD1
TGTGCCAGCAGTTTTTTGGAACAGGGGAATTCGAGGAACACCATATATTTT
CASSFLEQGNSRNTIYF
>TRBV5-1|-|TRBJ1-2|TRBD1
TGCGCCAGCAGCTACTCCGGGACAGACTATGGCTACACCTTC
CASSYSGTDYGYTF
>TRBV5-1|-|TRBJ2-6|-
TGCGCCAGCAGCTTGCAGGGGGGAAACTCTGGGGCCAACGTCCTGACTTTC
CASSLQGGNSGANVLTF
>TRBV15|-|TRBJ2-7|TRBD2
TGTGCCACCAGCAGACGACTAGCGGGAGACGCCTACGAGCAGTACTTC
CATSRRLAGDAYEQYF
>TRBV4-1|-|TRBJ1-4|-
TGCGCCAGCAGCCAAGTCCAGGCCGCGGAAAAACTGTTTTTT
CASSQVQAAEKLFF
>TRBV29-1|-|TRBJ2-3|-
TGCAGCGTCGAAACAGGTGAGGGCACAGATACGCAGTATTTT
CSVETGEGTDTQYF
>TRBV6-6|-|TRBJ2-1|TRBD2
TGTGCCAGCAGTTACGGGAGGGATCTGGGGCAGTTCTTC
CASSYGRDLGQFF
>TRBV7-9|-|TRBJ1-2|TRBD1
TGTGCCAGCAGCTTAGCTGACAGGGACCACGGCTACACCTTC
CASSLADRDHGYTF
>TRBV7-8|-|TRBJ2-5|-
TGTGCCAGCAGCTCGGACCTCGGGGAGACCCAGTACTTC
CASSSDLGETQYF
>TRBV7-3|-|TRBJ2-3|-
TGTGCCAGCAGCTCCACCCCGGGACCACAGCAGTATTTT
CASSSTPGPQQYF
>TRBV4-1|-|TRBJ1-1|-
TGCGCCAGCAGACAAATCATGTCCGGCCCAATGAACACTGAAGCTTTCTTT
CASRQIMSGPMNTEAFF
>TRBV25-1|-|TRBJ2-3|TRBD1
TGTGCCAGCATTTTATCCGAGGGGGCGGATACGCAGTATTTT
CASILSEGADTQYF
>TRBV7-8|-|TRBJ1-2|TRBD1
TGTGCCAGCAGCTCAAGGATAAGGACAGGGGGGATAAGTGTTGGCTACACCTTC
CASSSRIRTGGISVGYTF
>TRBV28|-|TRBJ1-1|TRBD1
TGTGCCAGCAGTTTACCTAGGGACAGGGTACAAGCTTTCTTT
CASSLPRDRVQAFF
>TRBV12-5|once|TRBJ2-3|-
TGTGCTAGTGGTCCGGACGGCCGCACAGATACGCAGTATTTT
CASGPDGRTDTQYF
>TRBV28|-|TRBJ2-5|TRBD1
TGTGCCAGCAGTCTTCGGCCCTGGGGAGTAGTAGGGACAGTCCAAGAGACCCAGTACTTC
CASSLRPWGVVGTVQETQYF
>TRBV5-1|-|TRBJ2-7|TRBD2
TGCGCCAGCAGCTTGCCTAGCGGGAGGTCTAGGGACGAGCAGTACTTC
CASSLPSGRSRDEQYF
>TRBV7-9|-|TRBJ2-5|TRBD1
TGTGCCAGCAGCTCCCGGGACAGGGGGAAAGAGACCCAGTACTTC
CASSSRDRGKETQYF
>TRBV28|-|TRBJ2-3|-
TGTGCCAGCAGTCTCCTGAGAACTAGCACAGATACGCAGTATTTT
CASSLLRTSTDTQYF
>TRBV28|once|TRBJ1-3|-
TGTGCCAGCAGTCTAATGGACGGAGGAAACACCATATATTTT
CASSLMDGGNTIYF
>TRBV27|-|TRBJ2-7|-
TGTGCCACCGGGTCGGTGGGGGACGAGCAGTACTTC
CATGSVGDEQYF
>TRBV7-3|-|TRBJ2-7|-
TGTGCCAGCAGCTTATCGAACGGACAGCAGTACTTC
CASSLSNGQQYF
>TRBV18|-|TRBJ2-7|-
TGTGCCAGCTCACCAAATTATCTGGGAAGCGCCAGCTCCTACGAGCAGTACTTC
CASSPNYLGSASSYEQYF
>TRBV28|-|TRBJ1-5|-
TGTGCCAGTAGGGGAACAGGGATTTTCAGCGACAATCAGCCCCAGCATTTT
CASRGTGIFSDNQPQHF
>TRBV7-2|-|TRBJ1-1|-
TGTGCCAGCAGCCCCCAAGGCAACGTTGGAGACACTGAAGCTTTCTTT
CASSPQGNVGDTEAFF
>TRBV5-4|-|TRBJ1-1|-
TGTGCCAGCAGCTTGCGGGACACTGAAGCTTTCTTT
CASSLRDTEAFF
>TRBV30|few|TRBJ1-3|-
TGTGCCAATCCCGGGATCTCTGGAAACACCATATATTTT
CANPGISGNTIYF
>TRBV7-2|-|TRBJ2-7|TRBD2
TGTGCCAGCAGCGCTAACCGGGACTACATCTACGAGCAGTACTTC
CASSANRDYIYEQYF
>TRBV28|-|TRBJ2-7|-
TGTGCCAGCAGTAGGCGCGGTGGCACCTACGAGCAGTACTTC
CASSRRGGTYEQYF
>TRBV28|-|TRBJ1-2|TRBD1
TGTGCCAGCAGTCCCTACCGGGACAGGTATAACTATGGCTATACCTTC
CASSPYRDRYNYGYTF
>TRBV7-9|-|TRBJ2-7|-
TGTGCCAGCAGCTTAGGAGGTCAGGGAGGCGAGCAGTACTTC
CASSLGGQGGEQYF
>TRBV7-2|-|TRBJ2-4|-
TGTGCCAGCAGCGGTGGTGGGGGTGTAAAAAACATTCAGTACTTC
CASSGGGGVKNIQYF
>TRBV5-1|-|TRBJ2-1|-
TGCGCCAGCAGCTTGGTTGACGGTAGCTCCTACAATGAGCAGTTCTTC
CASSLVDGSSYNEQFF
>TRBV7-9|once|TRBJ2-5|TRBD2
TGTGCCAGCACCCGCGGAGTAGCGGGAGGGCCCTCGGAGACCCAGTACTTC
CASTRGVAGGPSETQYF
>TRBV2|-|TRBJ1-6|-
TGTGCCAGCAGTGGATTAGCAGGACGAAATTCACCCCTCCACTTT
CASSGLAGRNSPLHF
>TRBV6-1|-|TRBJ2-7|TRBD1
TGTGCCAGCAGTGGGTCCGGGACAGGGGGCGTTGCGGGCTACGAGCAGTACTTC
CASSGSGTGGVAGYEQYF
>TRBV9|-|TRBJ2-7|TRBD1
TGTGCCAGCAGCGCCCGGGACAGGGTTTACGAGCAGTACTTC
CASSARDRVYEQYF
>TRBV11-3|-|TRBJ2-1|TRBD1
TGTGCCAGCAGCTTAGGAGGGACAGGGCCCTACAATGAGCAGTTCTTC
CASSLGGTGPYNEQFF
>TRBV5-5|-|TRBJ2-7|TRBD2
TGTGCCAGCAGCCCCACTAGCGGGAGCTACGAGCAGTACTTC
CASSPTSGSYEQYF
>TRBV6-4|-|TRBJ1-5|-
TGTGCCCTGATAGGGTCAGCCCAGCATTTT
CALIGSAQHF
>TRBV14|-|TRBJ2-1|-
TGTGCCAGCAGCCACCCCCCTCGTTTCACAGGGAGGGGTGAGCAGTTCTTC
CASSHPPRFTGRGEQFF
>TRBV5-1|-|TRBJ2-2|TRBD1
TGCGCCAGCAGCTTCGGGGACAGAATCACCGGGGAGCTGTTTTTT
CASSFGDRITGELFF
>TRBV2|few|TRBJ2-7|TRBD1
TGTGCCAGCAGTGATGAGGGGGCGGCGAAATACGAGCAGTACTTC
CASSDEGAAKYEQYF
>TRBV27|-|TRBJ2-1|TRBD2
TGTGCCAGCAGTCAAACCGGGACAGTTCGAACTCTCCTAGCGGGAGTCTACAATGAGCAGTTCTTC
CASSQTGTVRTLLAGVYNEQFF
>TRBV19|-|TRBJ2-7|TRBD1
TGTGCCAGTAGTATCAGGTCGGGACAGAGATACGAGCAGTACTTC
CASSIRSGQRYEQYF
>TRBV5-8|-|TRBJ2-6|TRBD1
TGTGCCAGCAGCCCCGGGACAGGGAGAACTGGGGCCAACGTCCTGACTTTC
CASSPGTGRTGANVLTF